Listed below are T cell receptor beta chains from one sample, sequenced in a study of identical twins' blood T cells. TCRdb reanalysed the 5' RACE reads using MiXCR and keeps one entry per CDR3 protein. Among 350,000 to 400,000 distinct CDR3 sequences listed, about 28% were seen once. Sequenced: PBMCs. All receptors derive from a woman aged 18 to 49 in good health. Each CDR3 is given without its conserved first and last residue. The order of the fields is V gene, CDR3 protein.

V: TRBV7-2; CDR3: ASSPDRGKNTIY
V: TRBV23-1; CDR3: ASSPAYDSGNTIY
V: TRBV20-1; CDR3: SAREDRGHGYT
V: TRBV6-2/TRBV6-3; CDR3: ASRWTTGENTEAF
V: TRBV11-2; CDR3: ASSLVAGIGTEAF
V: TRBV20-1; CDR3: SARGVGAGPEQY
V: TRBV20-1; CDR3: SASQTNTGELF
V: TRBV12-3/TRBV12-4; CDR3: ASTSRDRAGNQPQH
V: TRBV5-1; CDR3: ASQGQVNTGELF
V: TRBV18; CDR3: ASSPDQINTIY
V: TRBV14; CDR3: ASSQVPRVNTEAF
V: TRBV6-5; CDR3: ASSSREITDTQY
V: TRBV2; CDR3: ASSAIGAREAF
V: TRBV2; CDR3: ASSEAPHFLYGYT
V: TRBV7-8; CDR3: ASSLMMGRGDTYEQY
V: TRBV20-1; CDR3: SAPKDRDVGYT
V: TRBV20-1; CDR3: SASRYGYT
V: TRBV5-1; CDR3: ASSGVTVVGEAF
V: TRBV5-1; CDR3: ASSGTPSGTYNEQF
V: TRBV20-1; CDR3: SAPLSSPGNEQF
V: TRBV6-6; CDR3: ASSYPTSGRNEHF
V: TRBV20-1; CDR3: SVSGDSNQPQH
V: TRBV29-1; CDR3: SGRVANTEAF
V: TRBV24-1; CDR3: ATSDSWRDQPQH
V: TRBV7-9; CDR3: ASSFKGFKDGYT
V: TRBV5-1; CDR3: ASSLNSPNQPQH
V: TRBV10-3; CDR3: ATLDRLDKKNEQF
V: TRBV11-2; CDR3: ASSLGGGSSNEQF
V: TRBV5-1; CDR3: ASSFSSPTDTQY
V: TRBV2; CDR3: ASSDREGEPYGYT
V: TRBV11-3; CDR3: ASSREDHGYT
V: TRBV3-1; CDR3: ASSQDRSSYGYT
V: TRBV20-1; CDR3: SAHLIRGNEAF
V: TRBV7-3; CDR3: ASSFLVGDTQY
V: TRBV7-9; CDR3: ASSLRRGAVTDTQY
V: TRBV29-1; CDR3: SGLAGEETQY
V: TRBV9; CDR3: ASSIDTRNEQF
V: TRBV19; CDR3: ASSIGQSINQPQH